This T cell receptor beta chain was sequenced in a study of neoadjuvant nivolumab and ipilimumab in lung cancer. Study results and limitations: Only a small number of samples underwent TCR sequencing. From pretherapy to surgery, tumor richness and clonality rose with dual therapy.

On this clone itself: Antigen: not known.

Repertoires were generated with immunoSEQ multiplex PCR, while TCRdb's copy carries only in-frame clones and drops some. Counted here are fewer than 40,000 clones, 90% occurring once; the ten biggest clones make up roughly 4.5%. The V end was cut by 2 bases, the J end by 8 bases, with 13 bases between. This CDR3 comprises 14 residues. Germline CDR1 reads SGHRS; CDR2 reads YFSETQ. The material sequenced was peripheral blood, taken after neoadjuvant nivolumab, alone or with ipilimumab, at or shortly before surgery. The chain has TRBV5-1 and TRBJ1-4; tentatively, D is TRBD1 (5 bases). The TCR was taken from an adult with non-small cell lung cancer. CDR3 bases: TGCGCCAGCAGCTTCGGGGGTCCGGGCGAAAAACTGTTTTTT. Protein: CASSFGGPGEKLFF.